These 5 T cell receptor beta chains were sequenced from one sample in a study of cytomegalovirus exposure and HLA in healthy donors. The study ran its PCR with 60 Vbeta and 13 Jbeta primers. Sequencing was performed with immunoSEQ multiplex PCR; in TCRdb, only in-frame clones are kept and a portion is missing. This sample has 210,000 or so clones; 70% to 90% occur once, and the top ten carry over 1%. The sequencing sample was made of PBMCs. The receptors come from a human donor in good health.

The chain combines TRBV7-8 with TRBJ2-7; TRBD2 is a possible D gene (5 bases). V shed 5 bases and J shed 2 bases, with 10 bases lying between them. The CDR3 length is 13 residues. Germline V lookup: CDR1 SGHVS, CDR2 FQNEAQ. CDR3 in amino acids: CASSLSGAYEQYF. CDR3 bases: TGTGCCAGCAGCCTATCCGGGGCCTACGAGCAGTACTTC.

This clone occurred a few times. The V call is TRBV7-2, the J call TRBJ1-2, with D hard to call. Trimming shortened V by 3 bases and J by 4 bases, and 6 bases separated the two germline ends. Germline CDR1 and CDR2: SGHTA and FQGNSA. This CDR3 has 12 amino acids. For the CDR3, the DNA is TGTGCCAGCAGCTTGTCTAGCTATGGCTACACCTTC. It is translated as CASSLSSYGYTF.

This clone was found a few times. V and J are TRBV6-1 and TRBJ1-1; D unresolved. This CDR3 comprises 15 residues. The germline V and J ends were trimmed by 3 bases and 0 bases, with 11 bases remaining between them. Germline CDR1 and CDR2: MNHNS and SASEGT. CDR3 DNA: TGTGCCAGCAGTGATACAGCAGTTATGAACACTGAAGCTTTCTTT. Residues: CASSDTAVMNTEAFF.

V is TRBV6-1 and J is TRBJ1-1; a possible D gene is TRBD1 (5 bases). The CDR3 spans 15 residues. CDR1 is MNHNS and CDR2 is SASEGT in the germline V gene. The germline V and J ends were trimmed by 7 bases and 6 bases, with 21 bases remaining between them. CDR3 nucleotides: TGTGCCAGCATCATACCGCGGGGGATAAGAGCTGAAGCTTTCTTT. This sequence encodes CASIIPRGIRAEAFF.

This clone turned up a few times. CDR3 in amino acids: CASSLGRGQETQYF. In DNA, the CDR3 is TGCGCCAGCAGCTTGGGGCGGGGCCAAGAGACCCAGTACTTC. The chain joins TRBV5-1 to TRBJ2-5, with a weak D call TRBD2 (6 bases). The V end was cut by 0 bases, the J end by 1 base, with 7 bases between. The germline V gene has CDR1 SGHRS and CDR2 YFSETQ. The CDR3 runs to 14 residues.